This TCR beta chain stems from a study of T cell responses to AZD1222 COVID-19 vaccine. Concerning this clone: Its antigen is not known.

V lost 2 bases to trimming and J lost 2 bases, with 12 bases between them. The length of the CDR3 is 15 residues. Germline CDR1 and CDR2: KGHSH and LQKENI. TCRdb's copy holds only in-frame clones and misses some; the assay was immunoSEQ multiplex PCR. The repertoire holds 110,000 or so clones, with 70% to 90% as singletons. General study results and limits: Spike-specific TCR breadth and depth rose after two AZD1222 doses. At baseline, just six or seven AZD1222 recipients tested seropositive. Close to half of all spike-specific TCRs reportedly target regions of the variants that are unmutated.

This material consisted of peripheral blood, taken 28 days after the second AZD1222 dose. The receptor's source is an adult who received the AZD1222 COVID-19 vaccine. J is TRBJ1-1 and V is TRBV18; D is uncertain. CDR3: CASSPAASVNTEAFF. The DNA of the CDR3 is TGTGCCAGCTCACCAGCGGCATCGGTAAACACTGAAGCTTTCTTT.